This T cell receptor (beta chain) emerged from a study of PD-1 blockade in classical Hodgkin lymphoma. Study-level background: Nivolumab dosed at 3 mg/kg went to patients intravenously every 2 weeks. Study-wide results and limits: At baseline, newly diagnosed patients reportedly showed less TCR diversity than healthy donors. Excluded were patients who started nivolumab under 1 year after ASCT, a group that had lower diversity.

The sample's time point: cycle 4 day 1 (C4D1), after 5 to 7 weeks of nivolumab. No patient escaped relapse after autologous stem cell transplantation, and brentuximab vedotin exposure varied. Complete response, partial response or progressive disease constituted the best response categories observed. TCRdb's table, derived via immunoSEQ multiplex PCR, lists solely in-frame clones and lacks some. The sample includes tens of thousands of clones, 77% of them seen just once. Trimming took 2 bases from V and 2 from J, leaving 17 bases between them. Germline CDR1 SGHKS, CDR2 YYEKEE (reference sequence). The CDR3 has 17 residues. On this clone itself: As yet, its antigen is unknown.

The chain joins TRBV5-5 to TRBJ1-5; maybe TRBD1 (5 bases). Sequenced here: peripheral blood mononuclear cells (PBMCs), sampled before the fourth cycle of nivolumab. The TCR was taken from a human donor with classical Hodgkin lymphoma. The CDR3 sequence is CASSFSSGRGGNQPQHF. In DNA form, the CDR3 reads TGTGCCAGCAGCTTTAGCTCAGGGAGAGGGGGCAATCAGCCCCAGCATTTT.